The T cell receptor beta chain described here comes from a study of identical twins. This clonotype was counted many times. Its antigen remains unidentified. Study-level points and caveats: For zero-insertion analyses, partial confounding could come from invariant MAIT and iNKT cells.

Template switching, a step in the protocol, added a universal primer site, and cDNA carried unique molecular identifiers. TCRdb reanalysed the 5' RACE reads using MiXCR and keeps one entry per CDR3 protein. The table includes around 480,000 distinct CDR3 sequences, 14% detected once. The CDR3 totals 15 residues. After removal of 3 bases from V and 4 bases from J, the junction contained 7 bases not matched to a gene. The germline V gene has CDR1 MDHEN and CDR2 SYDVKM. This same sample was also taken into another study, of yellow fever vaccine responses in identical twins.

The sample taken for sequencing was CD4+ T cells sorted from blood. The V call is TRBV28, the J call TRBJ2-5; 8 bases align to TRBD2. The sequence came from a young woman in good health. CDR3 loop: CASSFLAGGRETQYF. For the CDR3, the DNA is TGTGCCAGCAGTTTTCTCGCGGGGGGCAGAGAGACCCAGTACTTC.